This T cell receptor (beta chain) was documented in a study of T cell responses to AZD1222 COVID-19 vaccine. Study-wide background: Researchers grouped second doses given at about 4 or about 12 weeks into one pool.

The V segment lost 0 bases and the J segment 11 bases; nucleotides outside the gene matches: 6. CDR1 is SGHRS and CDR2 is YFSETQ in the germline V gene. There are 15 residues in the CDR3. Whole-study findings and limits: Epitopes outside B.1.351 and B.1.1.7 mutated regions reportedly drew nearly half of spike TCRs. Donors were largely white British and mainly female; clonal diversity was possibly underestimated.

Profiling relied on immunoSEQ multiplex PCR, and the TCRdb table lists in-frame clones only, not all of them. The sample includes roughly 110,000 clones, approximately 87% of them seen just once. As concerns this clone: Its antigen is not known.

This sample comprised peripheral blood, obtained on day 0 of AZD1222 vaccination. J is TRBJ2-1 and V is TRBV5-1, with TRBD2 matching over 12 bases. This clonotype was sampled from an adult in good health. The CDR3 nucleotides read TGCGCCAGCAGCTTGGCGGCTAGCGGGAGGGCCCAGCAGTTCTTC. Its translation: CASSLAASGRAQQFF.